What follows are 5 T cell receptor beta chains derived from one specimen sequenced in a study of shared clonotypes between healthy human individuals. The method was immunoSEQ multiplex PCR; TCRdb's version includes in-frame clones alone and lacks a portion of them. The sample lists some 690,000 clones; 90% were seen once. The specimen sequenced was memory CD8+ T cells from PBMCs. Documented subset: CD45RO+ cells pooled with CCR7-negative TemRA cells. These receptors were collected from a man aged 18-30 years in good health. Some clones in this sample may be carry-over from other donors' samples.

This chain uses TRBV11-2 with TRBJ2-3, with D possibly called TRBD1 or TRBD2 (5 bases each). Germline values: CDR1 SGHAT, CDR2 FQNNGV. Trimming took off 0 bases at V and 0 bases at J, with 19 bases between the two ends. This CDR3 contains 19 residues. CDR3 amino acids: CASSLEAAGAGQSTDTQYF. CDR3 DNA: TGTGCCAGCAGCTTAGAGGCCGCCGGGGCAGGGCAGAGCACAGATACGCAGTATTTT.

The chain has TRBV9 and TRBJ2-7, with no clear D. The CDR3 totals 14 residues. Germline V lookup: CDR1 SGDLS, CDR2 YYNGEE. Trimming shortened V by 0 bases and J by 2 bases, and 9 bases separated the two germline ends. CDR3 region: CASSVGSTTYEQYF. The CDR3 DNA reads TGTGCCAGCAGCGTAGGCAGCACCACCTACGAGCAGTACTTC.

V is TRBV11-2 and J is TRBJ2-1; D ambiguous. The CDR3 is 15 amino acids. Trimming removed 1 base at V and 0 bases at J, with 7 bases between. Germline loops: CDR1 SGHAT, CDR2 FQNNGV. This CDR3 is CASSLADLSYNEQFF. CDR3 nucleotide sequence: TGTGCCAGCAGCTTAGCGGATCTCTCCTACAATGAGCAGTTCTTC.

The chain uses TRBV10-3 and TRBJ2-2, with D unclear. Between the trimmed V and J ends, which lost 2 bases and 0 bases, there was a span of 10 bases. CDR3 length: 16 residues. CDR1 and CDR2 (germline): ENHRY, SYGVKD. For the CDR3, the DNA is TGTGCCATCAGTGAGACAAAGCCCGCGAACACCGGGGAGCTGTTTTTT. It codes for CAISETKPANTGELFF.

Remarks on this clone: Distinct nucleotide sequences in the sample also encode this CDR3. This chain joins TRBV27 and TRBJ2-7; TRBD1 agrees at 8 bases. CDR3 length: 15 amino acids. V shed 4 bases and J 0 bases; nucleotides not matched to a gene: 5. CDR1 and CDR2 (germline): MNHEY, SMNVEV (reference sequence). In nucleotides, the CDR3 is TGTGCCAGCAGTTCCACAGGGGGAAGCTCCTACGAGCAGTACTTC. Protein sequence: CASSSTGGSSYEQYF.